A selection of T cell receptor beta chains follows, all from one sample in a study of CD8+ T cells in alopecia areata. The assay was immunoSEQ multiplex PCR, and TCRdb's table has in-frame clones only and misses some. Among 150,000 to 200,000 clones listed, more than 50% were seen once. The sample here was CD4+ T cells sorted from blood, taken at week 24, from a patient treated with tofacitinib. These receptors were obtained from a human donor with alopecia areata. Each CDR3 is given with its conserved first and last residue. Each record gives: J gene, V gene, CDR3 protein.

TRBJ1-1,TRBV6-5,CASSYELNTEAFF
TRBJ1-4,TRBV9,CASSVGQGWEKLFF
TRBJ2-7,TRBV28,CASLPAGQGTVYEQYF
TRBJ1-5,TRBV29-1,CSVDLSTDNQPQHF
TRBJ1-5,TRBV4-3,CASSQMQGVQPQHF
TRBJ1-5,TRBV18,CASSPPNSQPQHF
TRBJ2-1,TRBV5-6,CASSLLRLYNEQFF
TRBJ2-3,TRBV6-5,CALGTSGGEMDTQYF
TRBJ1-6,TRBV5-1,CASSLEGGSPLHF
TRBJ2-5,TRBV15,CATSRDIAAETQYF
TRBJ2-7,TRBV2,CASTSGLAGGPQYF
TRBJ1-6,TRBV30,CAWRTRNNSPLHF
TRBJ1-1,TRBV29-1,CSAEPEAFF
TRBJ1-4,TRBV6-1,CASSGGQGAVKLFF
TRBJ1-1,TRBV14,CASSQPWSAFF
TRBJ1-2,TRBV30,CAWSLDPIYGYTF
-,TRBV7-3,CASSPGQGPYEQYF
TRBJ1-5,TRBV2,CATQGQVDQPQHF
TRBJ1-1,TRBV20-1,CSARQVGVAFF